This T cell receptor beta chain was retrieved from a study of shared clonotypes between healthy human individuals. Germline CDR1 is SGHRS and CDR2 is YFSETQ. This CDR3 region has 14 residues. J gave up 6 bases and V 5 bases, and 8 bases lay outside the gene matches. Free of recent acute infections or vaccinations, the donors were healthy HIV-negative adults. Broader study findings: In a few donors, approximately 5% of naive CD4 clonotypes appeared in common.

To note about this clone: Its target is unknown.

Roughly 27,000 T cell genomes, or about 200 ng DNA, went into the sorted-subset replicate PCRs. TCRdb's table, derived via immunoSEQ multiplex PCR, lists solely in-frame clones and lacks some. Counted here are 2 million to 2.5 million clones, nearly 97% occurring once; the ten biggest clones make up roughly 0.13%. Sequenced sample: naive CD4+ T cells sorted from blood. Subset noted: CD45RA+ positively selected. This clonotype was sampled from a man in his late teens or twenties in good health. V gene TRBV5-1 combines with J gene TRBJ2-7, with 10 bases that match TRBD1. CDR3 nucleotide sequence: TGCGCCAGCAGAAATGGACAGGGGGTGGGCGAGCAGTACTTC. Its protein product is CASRNGQGVGEQYF.